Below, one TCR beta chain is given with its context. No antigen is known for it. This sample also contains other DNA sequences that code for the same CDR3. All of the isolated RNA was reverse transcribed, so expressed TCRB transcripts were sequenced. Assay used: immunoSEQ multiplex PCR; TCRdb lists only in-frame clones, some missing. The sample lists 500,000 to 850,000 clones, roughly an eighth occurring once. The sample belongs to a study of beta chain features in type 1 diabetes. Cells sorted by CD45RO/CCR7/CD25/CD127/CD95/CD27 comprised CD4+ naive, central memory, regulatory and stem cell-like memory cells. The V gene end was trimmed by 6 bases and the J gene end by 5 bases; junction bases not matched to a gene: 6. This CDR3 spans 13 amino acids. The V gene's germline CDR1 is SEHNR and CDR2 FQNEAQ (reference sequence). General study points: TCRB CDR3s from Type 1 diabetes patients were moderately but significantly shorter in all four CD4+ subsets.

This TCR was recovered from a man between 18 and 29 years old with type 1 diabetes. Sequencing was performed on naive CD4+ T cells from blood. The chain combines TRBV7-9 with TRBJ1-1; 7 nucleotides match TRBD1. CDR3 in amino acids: CASSPQGQTEAFF. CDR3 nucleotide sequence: TGTGCCAGCAGTCCACAGGGGCAGACTGAAGCTTTCTTT.